This paragraph reports one TCR beta chain. This clone was seen a single time. What antigen it recognizes has not been identified. No quality values exist for individual bases; no much larger clone is one base distant. The CDR3 has 18 amino acids, counting the end cysteine and phenylalanine. The CDR3 DNA has 54 bases and is translated from base 1. The data were taken from a study of T cell responses to AZD1222 COVID-19 vaccine (dated by TCRdb to about 2021). For the study in its entirety: A total of over 230 trial participants underwent TCR sequencing, of whom 207 had received two doses of AZD1222 and roughly 26 had received two doses of the MenACWY control vaccine. Enrollment into the trials was organized by age into subgroups of 18-55, 56-69 and 70-plus years, and those subgroups contained about 160, 30 and 59 TCR-sequenced participants, respectively. Summary of the overall study and its limitations: Conclusions about previously exposed vaccinees are limited, since just 6 or 7 AZD1222 recipients were seropositive for SARS-CoV-2 at baseline. The whole spike protein was spanned by vaccine-associated CD4 TCRs, and dominant responses were seen in regions 160-218 and 743-854. Participants were mostly white British, with more females than males. The authors suggested clonal diversity may have been underestimated. Nearly half of unique spike-specific TCRs reportedly recognized epitopes outside regions mutated in the B.1.351 and B.1.1.7 variants. Because no day 14 peak-response samples were available, the repertoires could be characterized only after the peak T cell response. After two AZD1222 doses, spike-specific TCR breadth and depth were significantly higher than at day 0 and than in MenACWY recipients. The 56-69-year group was small, and its depth increase did not reach significance, likely because of low power.

This specimen's time point label, per the study, means: about 28 days (+/-7) after the second vaccine dose. Because spike-specific TCR depth and breadth did not differ between the two schedules, AZD1222 recipients who got a second dose at roughly 4 weeks were pooled with those who got a second dose at roughly 12 weeks. Samples from vaccinated people were obtained from the UK trials COV001 and COV002, which included a single-blind randomized controlled phase 2/3 trial of AZD1222 (ChAdOx1 nCoV-19) in healthy adults. For TCRbeta chain sequencing, PBMC samples from trial participants were taken at day 0 and at day 28 after the second dose. The CDR3 regions of human TCRbeta chains were subjected to immunosequencing. Per the original workflow: Repertoire TCRs were checked for matches against a reference library of SARS-CoV-2-specific TCRs that had been generated using the MIRA antigen-specificity platform. Breadth meant the fraction of unique TCRs that were SARS-CoV-2-associated, whereas depth meant the fraction of total T cells that were SARS-CoV-2-associated. Using the MIRA data, each spike-specific TCR was assigned both to the spike region to which the TCR was reactive and to a CD4 or CD8 class. Log10-transformed breadth and depth values were compared by one-way ANOVA with Sidak's multiple comparisons tests. As stored in TCRdb, this immuneACCESS dataset retains in-frame rearrangements with V and J assigned. A fraction of the clones does not appear; measured against another copy, unresolved V genes explain less than half of the discrepancy, and the remainder lacks a known reason. V, J and clone size derive from that table, while D and trimming were established from the DNA sequence. The sample includes approximately 100,000 clones, with 75% to 90% observed a single time. Roughly 4.7% of the sample is in the top ten clones.

This material consisted of peripheral blood, taken 28 days after the second AZD1222 dose. This TCR was recovered from an adult who received the AZD1222 COVID-19 vaccine. The rearrangement joined TRBV21-1 to TRBJ1-4; TRBD1, the table's D call, was not compared with the DNA. TRBV21-1 represents a pseudogene. CDR3 sequence: CASSKVRGQSSTNEKLFF. The bases are TGTGCCAGCAGCAAAGTTCGGGGACAGAGTTCAACTAATGAAAAACTGTTTTTT.